Given below is one T cell receptor beta chain in context. This CDR3 comprises 16 residues. The ends were cut back, 1 base at V and 2 bases at J, with 18 bases in the middle. CDR1 is SQVTM, CDR2 ANQGSEA, per germline. This sample is drawn from a study of OX40 agonist ivuxolimab in advanced cancers. About the study: Patients received intravenous ivuxolimab every 2 weeks at 0.01 to 10 mg/kg. Partial responses occurred in Three dose-escalation patients, one with hepatocellular carcinoma and two with cutaneous melanoma.

TCRdb keeps only in-frame clones here, not all; method: immunoSEQ multiplex PCR. Among 40,000 to 45,000 clones, 87% were seen once, and the ten largest hold under 4%. This chain links TRBV29-1 with TRBJ2-7; D is possibly TRBD1 or TRBD2 (7 bases each). The sample was CD4+ or CD8+ T cells sorted from blood, taken in a trial of the OX40 agonist ivuxolimab. This TCR was recovered from an adult with an advanced solid tumor such as melanoma, head and neck, liver or kidney cancer. CDR3 nucleotides: TGCAGCGTTGAAGCAGGGGGGGATCGAATGCCCTACGAGCAGTACTTC. Protein sequence: CSVEAGGDRMPYEQYF.